A single sample is the source of the 23 T cell receptor beta chains below, sequenced in a study of T cell responses to AZD1222 COVID-19 vaccine. Clones were read by immunoSEQ multiplex PCR, and TCRdb kept only the in-frame ones, dropping some. The table lists 100,000 or so clones, approximately 90% of them singletons, with around 5% in the top ten. The sample consisted of peripheral blood, taken on day 0 of AZD1222 vaccination. Receptors were obtained from an adult in good health.

The chain uses TRBV30 and TRBJ1-6; D is unresolved. Germline V gives CDR1 GTSNPN, CDR2 SVGIG (reference sequence). CDR3 length: 15 residues. V lost 4 bases and J lost 14, with 24 bases in between. CDR3 sequence: CAWNFRTLEVRSLHF. As DNA, the CDR3 is TGTGCCTGGAATTTCCGGACGCTGGAAGTAAGATCCCTCCACTTT.

The V call is TRBV7-2, the J call TRBJ2-2; D remains unclear. The CDR3 has 15 residues. Germline V CDR1 and CDR2: SGHTA, FQGNSA. Trimming removed 2 bases at V and 2 bases at J, with 9 bases between. The CDR3 sequence is CASSLIPRNTGELFF. The CDR3 region has the DNA TGTGCCAGCAGCTTAATCCCCCGAAACACCGGGGAGCTGTTTTTT.

The chain links TRBV28 to TRBJ1-2; D gene unclear. The germline V gene encodes CDR1 MDHEN and CDR2 SYDVKM. This CDR3 has 12 residues. V was clipped by 5 bases and J by 2 bases, with 6 bases between them. The CDR3: CASSRENYGYTF. CDR3 DNA sequence: TGTGCCAGCAGTCGGGAGAACTATGGCTACACCTTC.

This chain's CDR3 is CASSPGSQGANEQFF. The CDR3, as DNA: TGTGCCAGCAGCCCCGGGTCACAGGGAGCCAATGAGCAGTTCTTC. The rearrangement uses TRBV28 and TRBJ2-1; tentatively, D is TRBD1 (6 bases). From germline, CDR1 is MDHEN and CDR2 SYDVKM. Between the trimmed V and J ends, which lost 6 bases and 6 bases, there was a span of 18 bases. The length of the CDR3 is 15 residues. Full variable domain (outside the CDR3, taken from reference TRBV28 and TRBJ2-1): DVKVTQSSRYLVKRTGEKVFLECVQDMDHENMFWYRQDPGLGLRLIYFSYDVKMKEKGDIPEGYSVSREKKERFSLILESASTNQTSMYLCASSPGSQGANEQFFGPGTRLTVL.

This chain connects TRBV5-4 to TRBJ2-2; 8 nucleotides agree with TRBD1. The V gene end was trimmed by 4 bases and the J gene end by 7 bases; junction bases not matched to a gene: 12. In germline, CDR1 is SGHNT, CDR2 YYREEE (reference sequence). The CDR3 covers 16 residues. This CDR3 is CASSRTGYQDGGELFF. DNA of the CDR3: TGTGCCAGCAGCAGGACAGGGTATCAGGATGGCGGGGAGCTGTTTTTT.

V is TRBV19 and J is TRBJ1-2; tentatively, D is TRBD1 (5 bases). The CDR3 consists of 14 residues. CDR1 and CDR2 from the germline V gene are LNHDA and SQIVND (reference sequence). V was pared by 1 base and J by 3 bases, with 9 bases between. This CDR3 reads CASSIAGTDYGYTF. As DNA, the CDR3 is TGTGCCAGTAGTATAGCCGGGACGGACTATGGCTACACCTTC.

This clone was observed a few times. The chain is built from TRBV7-9 and TRBJ1-5, with 7 bases fitting TRBD1. The V and J ends lost 5 bases and 4 bases, in that order; junction bases with no gene match: 5. Germline V gene lookup returns CDR1 SEHNR and CDR2 FQNEAQ (reference sequence). The CDR3 covers 14 residues. DNA for the CDR3: TGTGCCAGCAGCCCAGGGACAGTTAATCAGCCCCAGCATTTT. Translating it yields CASSPGTVNQPQHF.

This sequence joins TRBV5-1 and TRBJ2-2; 8 bases are a match to TRBD1. The CDR3 length is 16 residues. J lost 1 base, V lost 3 bases, and 5 bases had no gene match. Per the germline V gene, CDR1 is SGHRS and CDR2 is YFSETQ. Here the CDR3 DNA reads TGCGCCAGCAGCTCCCGGGACAGGAAGAACACCGGGGAGCTGTTTTTT. The encoded protein is CASSSRDRKNTGELFF.

The gene calls are TRBV5-4 and TRBJ1-4; no firm D call. From germline, CDR1 is SGHNT and CDR2 YYREEE (reference sequence). CDR3 size: 15 residues. Deletions cut 1 base from V and 3 bases from J, with 10 bases between. The CDR3 sequence is CASSLTLAANEKLFF. CDR3 nucleotides: TGTGCCAGCAGCTTGACCCTCGCGGCTAATGAAAAACTGTTTTTT.

This rearrangement joins TRBV20-1 to TRBJ2-4; D is possibly TRBD2 (6 bases). The CDR3 runs to 14 residues. V was trimmed by 3 bases and J by 6 bases, leaving 15 bases between them. Germline CDR1 DFQATT, CDR2 SNEGSKA (reference sequence). CDR3 sequence: CSASKWLARNIQYF. Here the CDR3 DNA reads TGCAGTGCTAGTAAGTGGCTAGCGAGAAACATTCAGTACTTC.

The CDR3 DNA reads as TGTGCCTGGAAGACCAGCGGGGGGGCCCATGAGCAGTTCTTC. This gives the protein CAWKTSGGAHEQFF. The chain joins TRBV30 to TRBJ2-1, with 10 bases fitting TRBD2. This CDR3 has 14 residues. V lost 4 bases and J lost 8; bases outside the gene matches: 8. Per the germline V gene, CDR1 is GTSNPN and CDR2 is SVGIG (reference sequence).

This clone has just one count. V usage is TRBV7-9 and J usage is TRBJ1-1, with D perhaps TRBD1 (5 bases). Trimming stripped 5 bases from V and 0 bases from J, with 10 bases between. The CDR3 is 14 amino acids. Germline CDR1 and CDR2: SEHNR and FQNEAQ (reference sequence). CDR3 coding DNA: TGTGCCAGCAGCACGGGACGGATGAACACTGAAGCTTTCTTT. Its translation: CASSTGRMNTEAFF.

The chain recombines TRBV19 with TRBJ1-1; TRBD1 might be the D (6 bases). This CDR3 comprises 14 residues. The V end lost 5 bases, the J end lost 1 base, and 11 bases lay between the germline ends. Germline V gene lookup returns CDR1 LNHDA and CDR2 SQIVND (reference sequence). The CDR3 DNA reads TGTGCCAGTAGTGGGTTGACAGGGAACACTGAAGCTTTCTTT. This codes for CASSGLTGNTEAFF.

The table lists this clone with a few counts. This rearrangement joins TRBV15 to TRBJ2-7; 10 bases are shared with TRBD1. CDR1 LNHNV and CDR2 YYDKDF come from the germline V gene (reference sequence). The ends lost 3 bases at V and 4 bases at J; junction bases unmatched: 3. The CDR3 extends over 14 amino acids. The CDR3 DNA sequence: TGTGCCACCAGCAGCGAGGGACAGGGGTACGAGCAGTACTTC. It is translated as CATSSEGQGYEQYF.

This chain uses TRBV9 with TRBJ2-1, with a possible D match to TRBD1 (5 bases). Trimming shortened V by 0 bases and J by 7 bases, and 8 bases separated the two germline ends. Germline CDR1 SGDLS, CDR2 YYNGEE. This CDR3 region has 13 residues. The CDR3 bases are TGTGCCAGCAGCGTAGGGACACCGAATGAGCAGTTCTTC. This encodes CASSVGTPNEQFF.

The rearrangement links TRBV4-1 to TRBJ1-4; possible D gene TRBD1, 5 bases. CDR1 is MGHRA and CDR2 is YSYEKL in the germline V gene. The CDR3 consists of 15 residues. The V and J ends lost 2 bases and 4 bases respectively, with 11 bases between them. The CDR3 bases are TGCGCCAGCAGCCAAAAGGACACCCGTAATGAAAAACTGTTTTTT. It is translated as CASSQKDTRNEKLFF.

V and J are TRBV7-2 and TRBJ1-6; weak D call: TRBD1 (5 bases). The CDR3 runs to 15 residues. Germline V gene sequence: CDR1 SGHTA, CDR2 FQGNSA. With 5 bases removed from V and 7 bases from J, the gap between germline ends came to 15 bases. The CDR3 bases are TGTGCCAGCAGCCTCCGGGCAGGGATAAATTCACCCCTCCACTTT. It translates to CASSLRAGINSPLHF.

This rearrangement joins TRBV29-1 to TRBJ1-1; the match to TRBD1 covers 8 bases. CDR1 SQVTM and CDR2 ANQGSEA come from the germline V gene. The junction had 11 bases not matched to a gene; V was cut back by 7 bases and J by 7 bases. This CDR3 has 13 residues. The CDR3 region is CSAGSRGLVEAFF. In DNA, the CDR3 is TGCAGCGCTGGGTCCAGGGGGCTAGTTGAAGCTTTCTTT.

The chain combines TRBV6-6 with TRBJ1-2; perhaps TRBD1 as D (6 bases). The germline V gene encodes CDR1 MNHNY and CDR2 SVGAGI (reference sequence). CDR3 length: 12 amino acids. Trimming took off 7 bases at V and 5 bases at J, with 11 bases between the two ends. CDR3 region: CASIRTGYGYTF. CDR3 nucleotides: TGTGCCAGCATACGTACAGGGTATGGCTACACCTTC.

This chain links TRBV6-5 with TRBJ1-6; tentative D call: TRBD1 (6 bases). The CDR3 length is 16 residues. V was trimmed by 0 bases and J by 6 bases, leaving 12 bases between them. The germline gives CDR1 MNHEY, CDR2 SVGAGI. The DNA for the CDR3 is TGTGCCAGCAGTTACTCGGGACATCGCCCTAATTCACCCCTCCACTTT. It codes for CASSYSGHRPNSPLHF.

This clone was seen a few times. The V call is TRBV28, the J call TRBJ1-5; D is uncertain. Germline CDR1 reads MDHEN; CDR2 reads SYDVKM. V was trimmed by 3 bases and J by 5 bases, leaving 14 bases between them. The CDR3 is made up of 15 amino acids. The CDR3 nucleotides are TGTGCCAGCAGTTTCTCGGGGATTCTGGATCAGCCCCAGCATTTT. Translating gives CASSFSGILDQPQHF.

This clone was recorded only once. The chain is built from TRBV15 and TRBJ2-6, with D possibly called TRBD1 or TRBD2 (5 bases each). This CDR3 has 16 amino acids. Germline values: CDR1 LNHNV, CDR2 YYDKDF (reference sequence). The V gene lost 1 base and the J gene lost 0 bases, with 7 bases spanning the gap. CDR3 in DNA: TGTGCCACCAGCAGAGGGGGGAGCTCTGGGGCCAACGTCCTGACTTTC. Amino acid sequence: CATSRGGSSGANVLTF.

This clone was seen a handful of times. The CDR3: CASSISSNTGELFF. Written as DNA, the CDR3 is TGTGCCAGCAGCATATCTTCGAACACCGGGGAGCTGTTTTTT. The rearrangement uses TRBV6-2 or TRBV6-3 and TRBJ2-2; no definite D call. The CDR3 runs 14 residues. Germline V gene sequence: CDR1 MNHEY, CDR2 SVGEGT. With 6 bases removed from V and 0 bases from J, the gap between germline ends came to 8 bases.